This paragraph covers one T cell receptor (beta chain) sequence. Its specific antigen is unknown. Base qualities are not provided; no much larger clone lies one nucleotide away. This sample is drawn from a study of cytomegalovirus exposure and HLA in healthy donors (dated 2017 in TCRdb). For the wider study: According to an earlier analysis of 587 of the donors, about 179 million T cells yielded 100 million or so unique TCR beta sequences and around 300 Gb of sequence data. Roughly 300 gigabases of sequencing data and around 88 million unique TCR sequences made up an early release that covered under 750 HLA-typed donors. The genetic ancestry cluster associated with self-reported Caucasian donors included about 84% of the roughly 400 genotyped donors. The aim of the study was to test whether cataloging public T cell receptors could identify signatures of past pathogen exposure. The study used immunosequencing to profile the T cell repertoires of some 600 subjects and linked those repertoires to cytomegalovirus serostatus. Along with the roughly 670-subject first cohort, a separate validation cohort of over 90 different subjects was used. High-throughput TCR immunosequencing, statistical association of individual TCRs with disease status, and machine learning were combined to predict cytomegalovirus infection status. A later analysis re-examined previously published TCR beta repertoires from about 670 donors and added high-resolution HLA genotyping to investigate patterns of TCR occurrence. In the later analysis, no new phenotypic data were used to find candidate immune exposures; instead, reliance was placed on TCR beta sequences and their occurrence across donors. In an earlier analysis of a few hundred of the donors, high-throughput TCR beta sequencing was used to judge whether each TCR beta V gene segment behaved as functional or pseudogenic. Alongside the repertoire data, information on donor age, sex, ethnicity and CMV serostatus was compiled. In a later genetic analysis, genome-wide SNP genotypes for 398 of the 666 donors were used, and that subset was treated as a discovery cohort. All discovery cohort repertoires had been generated on a single sequencing platform. HLA typing included class I and class II loci at four-digit resolution. The number of typed donors differed by locus: 629-630 for A, B, C, DRB1 and DQB1; approximately 520 for DQA1; some 590 for DPA1; and some 430 for DPB1. Roughly 5 DR-DQ haplotypes were handled as single units for association and clustering, since linkage in the cohort was strong. Among about 400 genotyped donors of the cohort, an average of approximately 200,000 unique TCR beta nucleotide sequences was sequenced per donor, of which 15% to 20% were non-productive.

Beyond this particular receptor, the publication reports: In a later genetic analysis, fewer N-insertions in productive TCRs were reported among donors in an Asian-associated ancestry cluster than the roughly 700-donor mean. In the study, 164 TCR beta chains were listed as associated with cytomegalovirus. A further reported finding was that TCR beta sequences accurately predicted the HLA-A and HLA-B alleles for most subjects in the first cohort. The classifier was reported to diagnose cytomegalovirus status with high specificity and sensitivity in both the original and validation cohorts. Only TCR beta chains were sequenced in this cohort, and the absence of alpha or paired-chain data limited detectable features. Correlated functional status among segregating V segments might reflect linkage disequilibrium, but an unknown experimental factor could not be ruled out. Strong co-occurrence of HLA alleles, especially DR and DQ, made assigning TCR associations to individual alleles difficult. The authors suggested that the approach could potentially be extended to other disease states and immunological phenotypes. A few of the identified cytomegalovirus-associated TCR beta chains were confirmed in vitro to be specific for cytomegalovirus antigens. In a later analysis, HLA-associated TCR beta chains were found to be more clonally expanded and to have lower generation probabilities than equally common non-associated chains. Roughly uniform sequencing depth across donors was assumed in presence/absence analyses, although this assumption may not hold. The 87-base-pair reads could not distinguish some IMGT-functional V segments, including TRBV6-2 and TRBV6-3, so those segments were excluded. An association between a missense DCLRE1C variant and V-gene and J-gene trimming of TCR beta chains was found in a later genetic analysis and replicated in an independent cohort. Most TCR sequences were seen in very few donors, while some public TCRs were found in many individuals. According to a later analysis, parvovirus B19, influenza, CMV and Epstein-Barr virus appeared linked to several top co-occurrence clusters. Because some donors lacked HLA typing at each locus, the association tests relied only on the typed subset. In a later analysis, about 16,000 TCR beta sequences were associated with specific HLA alleles at a false discovery rate of 0.05. A cluster of highly shared sequence variants was judged likely to be a technical artifact of the sequencing pipeline. Broadly in line with IMGT annotations, most TCR beta V segments showed up in productive rearrangements about 87% or about 30% of the time in an earlier analysis of several hundred of the donors. Because counts were too low, 15 to 20 rarely observed V segments, including chromosome 9 orphons, were excluded from the earlier analysis of 587 of the donors. Most CMV-associated TCR beta chains appeared to be HLA-restricted in a later analysis, and the HLA associations seemed to be driven largely by CMV exposure. CMV serostatus was the only immune exposure information available for the cohort. According to a later analysis, TCR association rates differed among HLA loci, with DRB1 alleles showing the most associated TCRs and HLA-C alleles showing the fewest.

The cohort comprised 710 or so healthy bone marrow donors. All cohort members were sampled while nominally healthy, although unrecorded immune exposures were likely present. The donor was CMV seropositive and belonged to the group of over 250 seropositive cohort members. A peripheral blood sample was provided by each donor, and peripheral blood mononuclear cells were used for TCR beta sequencing. Genomic DNA extraction from the blood cell samples was performed with the Qiagen DNeasy Blood Extraction Kit. Library generation was performed with the immunoSEQ multiplex PCR assay. A mixture of 60 forward primers for TCR Vbeta segments and 13 reverse primers for TCR Jbeta segments was used in the multiplex PCR. Amplification of the CDR3 region of rearranged TCR beta genes was performed with a multiplex PCR assay on genomic DNA. Amplified TCR beta libraries were sequenced as 87-base-pair reads on the Illumina HiSeq System. Regarding the original processing steps: A later analysis tallied around 80 million unique TCR beta chains across the roughly 610 repertoires, and approximately 12 million of those chains were shared by two or more donors. A nearest-neighbor algorithm error-corrected the raw reads and collapsed the reads into unique sequences, merging closely related sequences to remove PCR and sequencing errors. Alignment of CDR3 sequences to IMGT reference sequences was used to assign V, D and J gene segments. For a sequence to be retained, a match of at least six nucleotides was required to both a V gene segment and a J gene segment. Rearrangements were called productive when the CDR3 lacked stop codons and stayed in frame with V and J; all others were non-productive. CDR3 was defined by IMGT convention, running from the second conserved V-encoded cysteine to the conserved J-encoded phenylalanine. The earlier analysis of 500 to 600 of the donors excluded sequences that lacked an unambiguous match to a single V gene segment. In an earlier analysis of a few hundred of the donors, V segments were called functional above 56.7% productive rearrangements and were called segregating when the between-donor standard deviation exceeded 5%. To diagnose cytomegalovirus status from the catalog of TCR beta chain sequences, a statistical classification framework was built. In a later analysis, V and J genes were assigned by comparing TCR nucleotide sequences against IMGT/GENE-DB human TR gene sequences. In a later analysis, CDR3 sequences and most-parsimonious VDJ recombination scenarios were assigned using the TCRdist pipeline. In a later analysis, each TCR beta chain was defined by its CDR3 amino acid sequence together with its V-gene family, and reads without a unique V-gene family were excluded. As a way to deal with suspected cross-contamination and a sequencing artifact, a later analysis dropped roughly 620 nucleotide sequences that were highly shared and had low generation probability. In a later analysis, a clonal expansion index was calculated for each public chain from normalized within-repertoire ranks of inferred template counts. In a later analysis, generation probabilities were computed with a VDJ recombination model fitted to out-of-frame rearrangements, and the resulting probabilities were checked against IGoR. In a later analysis, TCR-TCR, TCR-HLA and TCR-CMV co-occurrence was scored with hypergeometric tests, and a repertoire-size bias correction was applied to TCR pairs. False discovery rates were estimated in a later analysis by permuting HLA or CMV assignments 20 times. In a later analysis, co-occurring TCRs were grouped using DBSCAN, and TCRdist sequence similarity was added for clustering within HLA-allele-positive subsets. Co-occurrence clustering excluded repertoires with fewer than 30,000 or more than 120,000 public chains, plus five with anomalous nucleotide sharing. This immuneACCESS table, as held by TCRdb, lists in-frame sequences with V and J called but not all clones. Of the missing ones, under half trace to an unresolved V gene in checked studies; the others have no known cause. The V and J calls and clone size come from that table; D and trimming were worked out from the DNA. The sample table records 150,000 to 200,000 clones; about three quarters of these occur just once. The ten largest account for roughly 6.4% of the sample.

CDR3 length: 14 amino acids, cysteine to phenylalanine. The sequence is cut down to CDR3 DNA, 42 bases in frame from base 1. V loses 4 bases, J loses 0 bases, and the germline ends lie 10 bases apart. CDR1 SGHDT and CDR2 YYEEEE are derived from the germline V gene. Sequencing input: PBMCs. The chain joins TRBV5-6 to TRBJ2-5; the D gene is possibly TRBD2, with 5 bases matching. The clonotype was recovered from a woman aged 40 to 49 in good health and CMV-seropositive. The DNA sequence follows: TGTGCCAGCAGCCTGGACTCGTACCAAGAGACCCAGTACTTC. Its translation reads: CASSLDSYQETQYF.